This TCR delta chain was captured in a study of gamma-delta T cells after stem cell transplantation. TCRdb re-called the RT-PCR reads with CATT. The table shows 2,000 to 3,000 delta-chain clones, with around 23% occurring only once. V lost 5 bases, J lost 2 bases, and 16 bases stayed unmatched. This CDR3 contains 17 residues. Germline CDR1 and CDR2: GEAIGNYY and EKD. V and J are TRDV2 and TRDJ1; TRDD3 aligns across 7 bases. The clonotype was recovered from a human donor. It is not recorded whose cells these are; they may come from a transplant donor. Material: gamma-delta T cells. Here the CDR3 reads CACVKMPGGQPTDKLIF. The CDR3 DNA reads TGTGCCTGTGTCAAGATGCCTGGGGGGCAGCCTACCGATAAACTCATCTTT.